This record covers a single T cell receptor (beta chain). TCRdb's table, derived via immunoSEQ multiplex PCR, lists solely in-frame clones and lacks some. Of roughly 45,000 clones in the sample, around 94% were seen once. This entry comes from a study of T cells in tuberculosis. Across the study: In South Africa, adults with active tuberculosis were compared with IGRA-negative and latently infected IGRA-positive adolescents.

Germline V gene lookup returns CDR1 SGHKS and CDR2 YYEKEE (reference sequence). V dropped 0 bases and J dropped 7 bases, with 8 bases sitting between them. CDR3 length: 12 residues. This chain uses TRBV5-5 with TRBJ2-7; D uncertain. Sequenced input: PBMCs. This receptor was identified in a donor between 10 and 35 years old with latent tuberculosis or without tuberculosis infection. Some clones in this sample may be carry-over from other donors' samples. The DNA for the CDR3 is TGTGCCAGCAGCTTGGGGCAGGATGAGCAGTACTTC. It is translated as CASSLGQDEQYF.